What follows describes a single TCR beta chain. As yet, its antigen is unknown. Amplification of TCR alpha and beta CDR3 regions from RNA used iRepertoire nested multiplex PCR. Input was roughly 100-450 ng of tissue mRNA or PBMC total RNA. From the multiplex PCR reads, TCRdb called clonotypes with MiXCR, one entry per CDR3 protein. Of roughly 130,000 distinct CDR3 sequences listed, about 22% are singletons. These data originate in a study of glioma-infiltrating T cells. General study results and limits: Non-neoplastic patients had below-expected tissue-blood divergence, while all gliomas exceeded expectation.

The clonotype originates from a human donor with low-grade glioma or glioblastoma, undergoing nonglioma brain surgery, or in good health (not recorded which). Sample: glioma tissue, nonneoplastic brain tissue, or PBMCs (not recorded which).

This chain's CDR3 is CASSEIQLRSPLHF. CDR3 sequence (DNA): TGTGCCAGCAGTGAGATCCAACTTCGATCACCCCTCCACTTT. This rearrangement joins TRBV2 to TRBJ1-6; D ambiguous. Germline values: CDR1 SNHLY, CDR2 FYNNEI. The V end lost 3 bases, the J end lost 10 bases, and 13 bases lay between the germline ends. CDR3 length: 14 amino acids.